The 9 T cell receptor beta chains reported below all come from one sample, sequenced in a study of technical replicates of blood from several donors. Some clones are missing from TCRdb's copy, which holds only in-frame ones; the method was immunoSEQ multiplex PCR. The sample contains about 64,000 clones, 75% to 90% of which appear only once. Sequenced: PBMCs. These receptors all come from a human donor in good health. Some clones in this sample may be carry-over from other donors' samples.

The gene calls are TRBV4-2 and TRBJ2-1; possibly TRBD1 for D (6 bases). V dropped 1 base and J dropped 7 bases, with 17 bases sitting between them. This CDR3 spans 16 amino acids. The germline gives CDR1 LGHNA, CDR2 YNFKEQ. The CDR3 loop is CASSQGDPGVMNEQFF. The DNA for the CDR3 is TGTGCCAGCAGCCAAGGGGACCCAGGGGTTATGAATGAGCAGTTCTTC.

The chain has TRBV7-2 and TRBJ2-3; maybe TRBD2 (6 bases). The germline V gene has CDR1 SGHTA and CDR2 FQGNSA. V lost 5 bases to trimming and J lost 2 bases, with 17 bases between them. The CDR3 length is 16 residues. The CDR3 nucleotides read TGTGCCAGCAGCCTCCAAGGCGGGGCCAACACAGATACGCAGTATTTT. It translates to CASSLQGGANTDTQYF.

The chain joins TRBV6-1 to TRBJ1-4; TRBD1 aligns across 8 bases. CDR1 is MNHNS, CDR2 SASEGT, per germline. The CDR3 is made up of 14 amino acids. The V and J ends lost 5 bases and 4 bases, in that order; junction bases with no gene match: 3. As DNA, the CDR3 is TGTGCCAGCAGTCCAGGGGGCTTTAATGAAAAACTGTTTTTT. It specifies CASSPGGFNEKLFF.

This sequence joins TRBV5-6 and TRBJ1-1; D unclear. CDR3 length: 15 amino acids. Trimming cost V 5 bases and J 0 bases, with 14 bases left between them. Per the germline V gene, CDR1 is SGHDT and CDR2 is YYEEEE. CDR3 in amino acids: CASRAADRLNTEAFF. CDR3 coding DNA: TGTGCCAGCAGGGCGGCGGATAGGTTGAACACTGAAGCTTTCTTT.

The gene calls are TRBV29-1 and TRBJ1-2, with TRBD1 matching over 7 bases. The CDR3 sequence is 13 residues long. Looked up from germline, CDR1 is SQVTM and CDR2 is ANQGSEA. With 1 base clipped from V and 4 bases from J, the junction kept 3 bases outside the gene matches. CDR3: CSVEGGTVYGYTF. The CDR3 nucleotides read TGCAGCGTTGAAGGGGGGACAGTCTATGGCTACACCTTC.

This clone has only one observation. The chain is built from TRBV6-1 and TRBJ1-2, with D possibly TRBD1 on 6 matching bases. The CDR3 covers 14 residues. Per germline, CDR1 MNHNS and CDR2 SASEGT. V was shortened by 6 bases and J by 4 bases, with 15 bases between the two germline ends. The CDR3 DNA is TGTGCCAGCAGAGTCAGGGGCTCCTTCTATGGCTACACCTTC. Translated: CASRVRGSFYGYTF.

The CDR3: CASRPRLAGETQYF. As DNA, the CDR3 is TGTGCCAGCAGGCCTAGACTAGCCGGAGAGACCCAGTACTTC. The chain joins TRBV7-2 to TRBJ2-5; TRBD2 matches at 7 bases. The germline V gene encodes CDR1 SGHTA and CDR2 FQGNSA. The V and J ends lost 6 bases and 4 bases, in that order; junction bases with no gene match: 8. The CDR3 sequence is 14 residues long.

The CDR3 DNA reads TGTGCCAGCAGGACAGAGCTAGCGGTTAATTCTACGAGGCAGTACTTC. Its protein product is CASRTELAVNSTRQYF. The rearrangement joins TRBV27 to TRBJ2-7; 7 bases fit TRBD2. The CDR3 is 16 residues long. Germline V gives CDR1 MNHEY, CDR2 SMNVEV (reference sequence). The V and J ends lost 6 bases and 9 bases, in that order; junction bases with no gene match: 20.

The chain joins TRBV20-1 to TRBJ2-7, with a possible D match to TRBD2 (5 bases). The germline V gene has CDR1 DFQATT and CDR2 SNEGSKA (reference sequence). The CDR3 runs to 11 residues. Trimming removed 6 bases at V and 1 base at J, with 7 bases between. The CDR3 DNA sequence: TGCAGTGCCCTAGCTTCCTACGAGCAGTACTTC. It yields the protein CSALASYEQYF.